This TCR beta chain originates from a study of T cells in Graves' hyperthyroidism and ophthalmopathy. Whole-study results and caveats: Most thyroid-expanded clonotypes above 0.001 were also found in blood.

RNA transcripts gave rise to amplified TCR beta CDR3 regions. The primer set for the first-round RT-PCR of the TCR CDR3 was HTBI. TCRdb reprocessed the multiplex PCR reads with MiXCR, giving one entry per CDR3 protein. The sample carries about 380,000 distinct CDR3 sequences, 14% recorded once. On this clonotype: Its matching antigen is unknown.

The V end lost 1 base, the J end lost 0 bases, and 16 bases lay between the germline ends. Germline V gene data show CDR1 as DFQATT and CDR2 as SNEGSKA (reference sequence). The CDR3 length is 16 residues. Calling Graves' hyperthyroidism stable meant ophthalmopathy did not progress within 18 months. Source material for PBMCs was about 10 ml fresh peripheral blood. This chain connects TRBV20-1 to TRBJ2-7; no definite D call. This sequence originates from a woman aged 55-69 years with Graves' hyperthyroidism. Sequenced sample: blood. The CDR3 is CSARVPLRGPSYEQYF. The CDR3 DNA is TGCAGTGCTAGAGTTCCCCTCCGCGGTCCCTCCTACGAGCAGTACTTC.